The 7 T cell receptor beta chains below were found in one sample sequenced in a study of graft-versus-host responses after intestinal transplantation. Generated by immunoSEQ multiplex PCR, the TCRdb table keeps only in-frame clones and is missing some. The sample holds 15,000 to 20,000 clones, over 75% seen once. The sample in question was PBMCs, obtained 14 days after transplant. The receptor source for this set is a human patient who received an intestinal transplant, so some T cells may come from the graft donor.

This clone was picked up a small number of times. This rearrangement joins TRBV10-1 to TRBJ2-1; 14 bases are a match to TRBD2. This CDR3 spans 16 amino acids. Unmatched junction bases numbered 5, after V lost 3 bases and J lost 7 bases. Germline V CDR1 and CDR2: WNHNN, SYGVQD (reference sequence). The CDR3 DNA reads as TGCGCCAGCAGTGAAATGGGACTAGCGGGGGATAATGAGCAGTTCTTC. Translating gives CASSEMGLAGDNEQFF.

V gene TRBV7-2 combines with J gene TRBJ2-1; 8 bases are shared with TRBD2. Trimming cost V 5 bases and J 7 bases; bases outside gene matches: 10. The germline V gene encodes CDR1 SGHTA and CDR2 FQGNSA. This CDR3 is built from 15 residues. The CDR3 reads CASSPARGGLNEQFF. The CDR3 DNA is TGTGCCAGCAGCCCCGCCCGGGGGGGCCTTAATGAGCAGTTCTTC.

The chain is built from TRBV27 and TRBJ2-3; 10 bases fit TRBD2. The CDR3 is 15 residues long. The V segment lost 0 bases and the J segment 3 bases; nucleotides outside the gene matches: 0. The V gene's germline CDR1 is MNHEY and CDR2 SMNVEV (reference sequence). CDR3 protein: CASSLSSGRTDTQYF. The CDR3 DNA sequence: TGTGCCAGCAGTTTATCTAGCGGGAGGACAGATACGCAGTATTTT.

The chain uses TRBV11-1 and TRBJ2-1, with 7 bases matching TRBD2. This CDR3 is 16 amino acids long. Germline values: CDR1 SGHAT, CDR2 FQDESV (reference sequence). The V segment lost 2 bases and the J segment 4 bases; nucleotides outside the gene matches: 8. The CDR3 DNA is TGTGCCAGCAGCTTATCGGCTAGCGGCTTTTACAATGAGCAGTTCTTC. Its protein product is CASSLSASGFYNEQFF.

The CDR3 coding sequence is TGTGCCAGCAGCTTGGGGCAGGGGGCTTCTTACGAGCAGTACTTC. Translated, it gives CASSLGQGASYEQYF. This sequence joins TRBV11-2 and TRBJ2-7; 8 bases are shared with TRBD1. The germline gives CDR1 SGHAT, CDR2 FQNNGV. The CDR3 is 15 residues long. Trimming at V came to 3 bases and at J to 4 bases, leaving 8 bases not matched to a gene.

This clone was detected only once. V and J are TRBV10-2 and TRBJ1-2, with a tentative D call TRBD1 (5 bases). The ends were cut back, 7 bases at V and 3 bases at J, with 6 bases in the middle. Germline V gene data show CDR1 as WSHSY and CDR2 as SAAADI. The CDR3 covers 11 residues. The chain's CDR3 is CASTGDYGYTF. As DNA, the CDR3 is TGCGCCAGCACGGGGGACTATGGCTACACCTTC.

The V gene is TRBV7-9, the J gene TRBJ2-3; D call uncertain. The CDR3 loop spans 12 amino acids. Trimming pared 5 bases from V and 2 bases from J, leaving 5 bases between. The germline V gene has CDR1 SEHNR and CDR2 FQNEAQ (reference sequence). The CDR3 region has the DNA TGTGCCAGCAGCCCTCACACAGATACGCAGTATTTT. This sequence encodes CASSPHTDTQYF.